The clone carrying this T cell receptor (beta chain) has a single count. Its antigen remains unknown. Per germline, CDR1 SGHTA and CDR2 FQGNSA. This CDR3 has 13 amino acids. The ends were cut back, 3 bases at V and 5 bases at J, with 8 bases in the middle. This sample was taken from a study of cytomegalovirus exposure and HLA in healthy donors. Study conclusions and caveats: With further analysis later on, most CMV-associated TCR beta chains appeared HLA-restricted.

Use of 60 Vbeta and 13 Jbeta primers characterized the PCR. Sequenced by immunoSEQ multiplex PCR; TCRdb stores in-frame clones only, minus some. The sample carries roughly 170,000 clones, around 77% recorded once. This clonotype was sampled from a woman in her twenties or thirties in good health and CMV-seronegative. The chain employs TRBV7-2 and TRBJ2-1, with D unclear. Sequenced: PBMCs. The CDR3 DNA is TGTGCCAGCAGCTTCGAGAGGAACAATGAGCAGTTCTTC. Its translation is CASSFERNNEQFF.